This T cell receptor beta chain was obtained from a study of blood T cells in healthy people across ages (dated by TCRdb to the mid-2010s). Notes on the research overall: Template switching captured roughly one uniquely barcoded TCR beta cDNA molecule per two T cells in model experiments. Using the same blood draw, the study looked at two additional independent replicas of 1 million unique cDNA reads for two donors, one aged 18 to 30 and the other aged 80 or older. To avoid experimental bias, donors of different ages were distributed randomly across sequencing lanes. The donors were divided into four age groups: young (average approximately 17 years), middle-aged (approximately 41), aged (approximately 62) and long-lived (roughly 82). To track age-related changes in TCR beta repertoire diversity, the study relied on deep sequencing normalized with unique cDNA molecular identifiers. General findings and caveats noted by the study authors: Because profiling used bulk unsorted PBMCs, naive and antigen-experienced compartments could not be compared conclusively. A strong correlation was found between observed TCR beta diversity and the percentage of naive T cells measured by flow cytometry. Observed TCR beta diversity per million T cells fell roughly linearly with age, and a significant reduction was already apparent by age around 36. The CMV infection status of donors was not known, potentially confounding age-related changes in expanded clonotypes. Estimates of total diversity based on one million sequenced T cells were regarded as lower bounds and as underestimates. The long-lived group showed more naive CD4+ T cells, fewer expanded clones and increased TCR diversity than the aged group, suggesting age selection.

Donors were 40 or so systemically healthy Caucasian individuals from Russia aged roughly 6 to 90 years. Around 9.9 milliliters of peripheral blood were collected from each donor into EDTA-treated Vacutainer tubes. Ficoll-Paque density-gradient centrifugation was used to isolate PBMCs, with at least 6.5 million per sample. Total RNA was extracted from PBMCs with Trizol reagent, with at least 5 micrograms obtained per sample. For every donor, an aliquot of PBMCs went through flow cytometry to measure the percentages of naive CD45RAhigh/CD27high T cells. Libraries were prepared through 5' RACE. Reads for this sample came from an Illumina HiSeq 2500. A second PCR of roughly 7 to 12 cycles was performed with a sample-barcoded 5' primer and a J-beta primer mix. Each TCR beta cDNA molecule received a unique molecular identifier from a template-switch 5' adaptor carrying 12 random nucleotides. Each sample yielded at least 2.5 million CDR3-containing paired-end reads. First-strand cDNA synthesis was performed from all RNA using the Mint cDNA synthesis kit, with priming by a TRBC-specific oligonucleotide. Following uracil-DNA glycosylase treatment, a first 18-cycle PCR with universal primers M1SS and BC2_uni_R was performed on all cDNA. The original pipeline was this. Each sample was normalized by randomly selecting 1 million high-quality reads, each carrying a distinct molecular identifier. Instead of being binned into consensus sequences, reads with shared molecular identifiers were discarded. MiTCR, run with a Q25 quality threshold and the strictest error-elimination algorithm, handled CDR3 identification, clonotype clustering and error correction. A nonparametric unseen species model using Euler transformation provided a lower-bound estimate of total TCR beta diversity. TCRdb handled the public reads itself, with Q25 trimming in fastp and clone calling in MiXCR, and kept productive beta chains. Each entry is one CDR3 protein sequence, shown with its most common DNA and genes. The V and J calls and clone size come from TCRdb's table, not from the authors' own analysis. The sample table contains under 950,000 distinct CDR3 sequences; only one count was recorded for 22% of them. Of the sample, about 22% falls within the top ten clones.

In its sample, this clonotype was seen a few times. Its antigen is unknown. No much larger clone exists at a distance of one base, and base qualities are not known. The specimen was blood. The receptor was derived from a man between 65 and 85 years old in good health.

Read as DNA, the sequence is TGTGCCAGCAGCCAAGGGGTCAACAGGGCTGAGACCCAGTACTTC. It codes for CASSQGVNRAETQYF. The sequence is built from TRBV3-1 and TRBJ2-5, with TRBD1 as a weak D call on 6 bases. The germline V gene (reference sequence) gives CDR1 as LGHDT and CDR2 as YNNKEL. The CDR3 starts with the cysteine, ends with the phenylalanine, and has 15 residues. Of all the DNA, just the CDR3 is kept, 45 bases in frame from base 1. Relative to germline, V is 1 base shorter and J is 5 bases shorter, with 14 bases between their ends.